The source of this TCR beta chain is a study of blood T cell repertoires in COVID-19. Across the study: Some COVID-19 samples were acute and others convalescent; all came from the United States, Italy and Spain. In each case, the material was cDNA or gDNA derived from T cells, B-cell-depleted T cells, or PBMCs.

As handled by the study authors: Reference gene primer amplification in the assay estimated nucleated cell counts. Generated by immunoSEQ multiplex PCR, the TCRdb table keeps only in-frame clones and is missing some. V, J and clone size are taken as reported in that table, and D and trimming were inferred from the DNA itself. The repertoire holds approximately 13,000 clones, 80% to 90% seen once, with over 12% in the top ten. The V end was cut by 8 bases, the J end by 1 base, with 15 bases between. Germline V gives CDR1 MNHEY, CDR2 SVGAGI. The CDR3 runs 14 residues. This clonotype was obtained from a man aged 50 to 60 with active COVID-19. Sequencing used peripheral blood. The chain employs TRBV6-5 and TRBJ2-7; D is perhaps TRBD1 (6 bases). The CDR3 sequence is CASGKDSLSYEQYF. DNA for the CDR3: TGTGCCAGCGGAAAGGACAGCTTATCCTACGAGCAGTACTTC.